This T cell receptor beta chain was profiled in a study of Tregs in tolerant kidney transplant recipients. Study results and caveats: Some patients' samples used different primers over time, so nucleotide sequences weren't comparable. Biological reproducibility was not directly addressed in this study.

A remark on this clone: The antigen remains undetermined.

Libraries were prepared by immunoSEQ multiplex PCR; TCRdb keeps only in-frame clonotypes and omits some of them. The sample carries 84,000 or so clones, 90% to 95% recorded once. Germline V gene data show CDR1 as ENHRY and CDR2 as SYGVKD. Unmatched junction bases numbered 4, after V lost 3 bases and J lost 2 bases. The CDR3 extends over 16 amino acids. Mixed chimerism was transient after nonmyeloablative marrow transplants from related graft donors. J is TRBJ2-4 and V is TRBV10-3, with TRBD1 matching 10 bases. The sequence was obtained from a human patient who received a combined kidney and bone marrow transplant. The graft donor may have given rise to some T cells. The material was CD4+ T cells from blood (PBMCs), obtained 12 months after the transplant. This chain's CDR3 is CAISDAGQGTKNIQYF. For the CDR3, the DNA is TGTGCCATCAGTGACGCGGGACAGGGGACCAAAAACATTCAGTACTTC.